This T cell receptor beta chain was sequenced for a study of blood T cell repertoires in COVID-19 (dated by TCRdb to the early 2020s). Regarding the complete study: Collaborator samples came from the United States, Italy and Spain and covered acute and convalescent phases of COVID-19. The repertoires were released in a freely available public database meant as a resource for research on the immune response to SARS-CoV-2. The samples were drawn from two sources: the first 160 participants of the ongoing ImmuneRACE study, and 1,254 subjects contributed by 6 global collaborators. Where available, HLA class I and class II types were obtained from metadata supplied by the sample provider rather than from assay-based typing. The prospective study material was composed of cDNA or gDNA derived from T cells, B-cell-depleted T cells, or PBMCs. The dataset comprised deeply sampled blood TCRbeta repertoires from subjects exposed to, actively infected with, or recovered from COVID-19. A de-identified subject ID, COVID-19 status, age in years and sex were almost always included in the sample metadata.

As for this clone: Its antigen remains undetermined. No base qualities exist here, and no much larger clone lies one base off it.

In Seattle, one collaborating source enrolled patients while the infection was active and tracked those patients longitudinally over the course of disease. Each collaborating institution followed its own protocols to collect whole blood in K2EDTA tubes. Collaborator samples were shipped for TCRbeta analysis as frozen whole blood, isolated PBMCs, or DNA extracted from either sample type. TCRbeta CDR3 regions were amplified from genomic DNA using the immunoSEQ Assay, a bias-controlled multiplex PCR. Per the source publication's procedure: The number of nucleated cells in each sample was estimated from the amplification of reference gene primers within the assay. To quantify the absolute abundance of each unique TCRbeta CDR3 rearrangement, sequence reads were collapsed and filtered. For each sample, productive Simpson clonality was calculated by taking the square root of Simpson's diversity index across productive rearrangements. What TCRdb holds here is the immuneACCESS table cut down to in-frame rearrangements. Part of the clones is not present; checked against another copy, under half of the missing clones reflect an unresolved V gene, and the others are unexplained. The V and J calls and the clone size are those of that table, but D and trimming were determined from the DNA. Counted in this sample were fewer than 200,000 clones; around 90% of them appeared once. The ten largest clones capture roughly 5.3% of the sample.

Trimming removed 5 bases from V and 1 base from J; the gene matches leave 9 bases unexplained. The germline V gene supplies CDR1 MDHEN and CDR2 SYDVKM. From the cysteine through the phenylalanine, the CDR3 covers 16 amino acids. Solely the CDR3 DNA is kept, with 48 bases framed from the first base. Broad study findings and their caveats: The quantity of clinical and demographic metadata differed by source and by participant and was supplied without curation.

The chain is assembled from TRBV28 and TRBJ1-1; the junction holds 8 bases that match TRBD1. Sample: peripheral blood. This receptor was identified in a man younger than 35 with COVID-19, enrolled during active disease. The CDR3 protein sequence reads: CASSHRAGGANTEAFF. The nucleotide sequence is given as TGTGCCAGCAGTCACCGGGCAGGGGGCGCGAACACTGAAGCTTTCTTT.